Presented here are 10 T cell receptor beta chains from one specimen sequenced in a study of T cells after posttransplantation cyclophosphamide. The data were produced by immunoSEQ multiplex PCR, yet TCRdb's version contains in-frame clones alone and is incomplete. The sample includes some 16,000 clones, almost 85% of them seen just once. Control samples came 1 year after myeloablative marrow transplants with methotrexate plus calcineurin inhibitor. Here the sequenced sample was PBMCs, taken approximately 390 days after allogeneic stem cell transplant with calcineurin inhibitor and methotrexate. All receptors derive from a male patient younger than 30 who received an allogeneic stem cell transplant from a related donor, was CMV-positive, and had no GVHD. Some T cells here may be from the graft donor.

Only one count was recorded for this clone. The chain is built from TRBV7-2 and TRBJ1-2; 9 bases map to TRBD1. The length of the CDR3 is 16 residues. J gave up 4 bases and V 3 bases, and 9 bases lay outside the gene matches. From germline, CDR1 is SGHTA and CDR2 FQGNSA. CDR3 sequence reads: CASSLAGTGPFYGYTF. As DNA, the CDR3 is TGTGCCAGCAGCTTGGCCGGGACAGGGCCCTTCTATGGCTACACCTTC.

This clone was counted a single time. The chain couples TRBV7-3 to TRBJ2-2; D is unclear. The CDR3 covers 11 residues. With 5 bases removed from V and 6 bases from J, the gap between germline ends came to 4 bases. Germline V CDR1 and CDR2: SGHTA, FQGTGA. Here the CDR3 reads CASSLAGELFF. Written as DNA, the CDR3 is TGTGCCAGCAGCCTCGCCGGGGAGCTGTTTTTT. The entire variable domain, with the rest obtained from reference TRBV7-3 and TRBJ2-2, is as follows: GAGVSQTPSNKVTEKGKYVELRCDPISGHTALYWYRQSLGQGPEFLIYFQGTGAADDSGLPNDRFFAVRPEGSVSTLKIQRTERGDSAVYLCASSLAGELFFGEGSRLTVL.

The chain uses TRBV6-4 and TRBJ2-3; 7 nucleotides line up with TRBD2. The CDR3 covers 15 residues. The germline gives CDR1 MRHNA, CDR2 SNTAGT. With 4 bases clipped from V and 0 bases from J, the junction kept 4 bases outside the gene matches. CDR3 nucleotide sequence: TGTGCCAGCAGTGTCCAAGCGGGGAGCACAGATACGCAGTATTTT. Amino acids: CASSVQAGSTDTQYF.

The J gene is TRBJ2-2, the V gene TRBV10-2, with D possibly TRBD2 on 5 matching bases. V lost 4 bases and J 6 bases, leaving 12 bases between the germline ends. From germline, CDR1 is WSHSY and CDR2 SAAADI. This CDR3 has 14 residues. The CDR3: CASSGTHGAGELFF. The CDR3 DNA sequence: TGCGCCAGCAGTGGGACCCACGGGGCCGGGGAGCTGTTTTTT.

The CDR3 nucleotides read TGTGCCTGGAGTGTAAAGGTGGGGGGTGAGCAGTTCTTC. Its protein is CAWSVKVGGEQFF. The chain recombines TRBV30 with TRBJ2-1; tentatively, D is TRBD2 (6 bases). The CDR3 covers 13 residues. Germline V gene sequence: CDR1 GTSNPN, CDR2 SVGIG (reference sequence). V gave up 0 bases and J gave up 9 bases, with 12 bases separating them.

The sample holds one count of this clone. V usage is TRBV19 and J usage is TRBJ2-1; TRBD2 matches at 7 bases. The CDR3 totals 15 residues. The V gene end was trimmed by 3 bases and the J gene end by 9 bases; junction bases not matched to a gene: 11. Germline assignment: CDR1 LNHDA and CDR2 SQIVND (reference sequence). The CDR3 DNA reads TGTGCCAGTAGTATCGCGGGGGAGTCGGTGAGTGAGCAGTTCTTC. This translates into CASSIAGESVSEQFF.

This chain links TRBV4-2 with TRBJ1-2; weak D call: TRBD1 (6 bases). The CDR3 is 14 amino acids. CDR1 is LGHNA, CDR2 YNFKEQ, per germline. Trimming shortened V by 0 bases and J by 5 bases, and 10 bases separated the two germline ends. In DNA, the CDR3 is TGTGCCAGCAGCCAAGATCGGACAGCTTATGGCTACACCTTC. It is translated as CASSQDRTAYGYTF.

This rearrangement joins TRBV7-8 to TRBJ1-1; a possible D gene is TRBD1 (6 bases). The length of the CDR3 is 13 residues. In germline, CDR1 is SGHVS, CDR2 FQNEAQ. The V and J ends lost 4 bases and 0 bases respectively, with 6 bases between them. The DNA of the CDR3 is TGTGCCAGCAGCTGGACAGTGAACACTGAAGCTTTCTTT. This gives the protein CASSWTVNTEAFF.

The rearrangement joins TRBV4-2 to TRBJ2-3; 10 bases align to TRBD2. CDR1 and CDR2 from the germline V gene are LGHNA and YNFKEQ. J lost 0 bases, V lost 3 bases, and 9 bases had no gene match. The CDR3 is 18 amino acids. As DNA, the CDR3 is TGTGCCAGCAGCCACTCAGCCGGGACTAGCGATAGCACAGATACGCAGTATTTT. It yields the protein CASSHSAGTSDSTDTQYF.

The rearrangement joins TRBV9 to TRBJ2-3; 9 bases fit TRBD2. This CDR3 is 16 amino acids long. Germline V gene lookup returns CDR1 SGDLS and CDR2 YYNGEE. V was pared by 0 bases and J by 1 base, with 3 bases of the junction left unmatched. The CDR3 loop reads CASSVGVAGGTDTQYF. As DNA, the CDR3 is TGTGCCAGCAGCGTAGGTGTAGCGGGAGGCACAGATACGCAGTATTTT.